A selection of T cell receptor beta chains follows, all from one sample in a study of shared clonotypes between healthy human individuals. Assay used: immunoSEQ multiplex PCR; TCRdb lists only in-frame clones, some missing. This table holds hundreds of thousands of clones, approximately 96% found once. The sequenced sample was naive CD8+ T cells sorted from blood. These receptors were obtained from a woman aged 25 to 39 in good health. Both conserved end residues are part of each CDR3. A D gene is named only where the DNA matches it firmly. Only part of the rows carry a size: once, few, many, or a class if the clone is expanded.

J	V	D	size	CDR3	DNA
TRBJ1-1	TRBV5-4	TRBD1	NA	CASSPPTGENPEAFF	TGTGCCAGCAGCCCACCGACAGGGGAGAACCCTGAAGCTTTCTTT
TRBJ1-5	TRBV27	NA	NA	CASNAGGSNQPQHF	TGTGCCAGCAACGCGGGGGGCTCCAATCAGCCCCAGCATTTT
TRBJ2-7	TRBV7-8	NA	NA	CASSSAGDWAYEQYF	TGTGCCAGCAGCTCGGCCGGGGATTGGGCCTACGAGCAGTACTTC
TRBJ2-3	TRBV7-9	TRBD2	NA	CASSLASGSSDTQYF	TGTGCCAGCAGCTTGGCTAGCGGGAGTTCAGATACGCAGTATTTT
TRBJ2-7	TRBV27	NA	NA	CASSLGRAPVEQYF	TGTGCCAGCAGTCTAGGACGGGCCCCTGTAGAGCAGTACTTC
TRBJ2-7	TRBV5-4	TRBD1	NA	CASSLGTGGEQYF	TGTGCCAGCAGCTTAGGGACAGGGGGTGAGCAGTACTTC
TRBJ1-1	TRBV28	NA	NA	CASSYPGVNTEAFF	TGTGCCAGCAGTTATCCAGGGGTGAACACTGAAGCTTTCTTT
TRBJ2-7	TRBV28	NA	NA	CASTAHVVRDSYEQYF	TGTGCCAGCACCGCACACGTGGTCAGGGACTCCTACGAGCAGTACTTC
TRBJ2-3	TRBV13	NA	NA	CASSPNTDTQYF	TGTGCCAGCAGCCCTAACACAGATACGCAGTATTTT
TRBJ2-7	TRBV28	TRBD1	NA	CASSPRQGTYEQYF	TGTGCCAGCAGTCCCAGACAGGGTACCTACGAGCAGTACTTC
TRBJ2-7	TRBV5-4	TRBD1	NA	CASSPDRQGVYEQYF	TGTGCCAGCAGCCCCGACAGACAGGGTGTCTACGAGCAGTACTTC
TRBJ1-1	TRBV5-6	NA	NA	CASSFSPSEAFF	TGTGCCAGCAGCTTCAGCCCGTCAGAAGCTTTCTTT
TRBJ2-3	TRBV7-9	NA	NA	CASSHNMRAGQYTQYF	TGTGCCAGCAGCCACAATATGAGGGCGGGACAGTATACGCAGTATTTT
TRBJ2-2	TRBV6-5	NA	NA	CASSPDRNTGELFF	TGTGCCAGCAGTCCTGACAGGAACACCGGGGAGCTGTTTTTT
TRBJ2-7	TRBV7-9	TRBD1	NA	CASSPGTGGSISYEQYF	TGTGCCAGCAGCCCGGGGACAGGGGGTAGCATCTCCTACGAGCAGTACTTC
TRBJ2-1	TRBV11-3	NA	NA	CASSLGGQFNEQFF	TGTGCCAGCAGCTTGGGAGGACAATTCAATGAGCAGTTCTTC
TRBJ2-3	TRBV13	TRBD2	NA	CASSLARLADNTDTQYF	TGTGCCAGCAGCTTAGCCAGACTAGCGGATAACACAGATACGCAGTATTTT
TRBJ2-1	TRBV15	NA	NA	CATSRVKEDNEQFF	TGTGCCACCAGCAGAGTCAAAGAGGACAATGAGCAGTTCTTC
TRBJ1-2	TRBV7-9	TRBD1	NA	CASSVTGLDYTF	TGTGCCAGCAGCGTGACAGGGTTGGACTACACCTTC
TRBJ2-7	TRBV28	TRBD2	NA	CASSPNLSGRSNEQYF	TGTGCCAGCAGTCCGAACCTTAGCGGGAGGAGCAACGAGCAGTACTTC
TRBJ2-3	TRBV9	NA	NA	CASSADQGTDTQYF	TGTGCCAGCAGCGCCGACCAGGGTACAGATACGCAGTATTTT
TRBJ2-7	TRBV27	NA	NA	CASRIFEGGVEQYF	TGTGCCAGCAGGATATTTGAGGGGGGGGTCGAGCAGTACTTC
TRBJ2-3	TRBV27	NA	NA	CASSLYIMDTQYF	TGTGCCAGCAGTTTATATATAATGGATACGCAGTATTTT
TRBJ1-2	TRBV10-2	NA	NA	CASSYTGKVDYGYTF	TGCGCCAGCAGTTATACAGGGAAGGTTGACTATGGCTACACCTTC
TRBJ2-3	TRBV5-6	NA	NA	CASSLGEDTQYF	TGTGCCAGCAGCTTGGGAGAAGATACGCAGTATTTT
TRBJ1-5	TRBV21-1	NA	NA	CASSNTGNNQPQHF	TGTGCCAGCAGCAACACAGGGAACAATCAGCCCCAGCATTTT
TRBJ2-5	TRBV25-1	NA	once	CASSITGKETQYF	TGTGCCAGCTCGATTACAGGGAAAGAGACCCAGTACTTC
TRBJ1-1	TRBV11-1	NA	NA	CASSLGGDTEAFF	TGTGCCAGCAGCTTAGGCGGGGACACTGAAGCTTTCTTT
TRBJ2-2	TRBV30	NA	NA	CAWSHDGVSMGTGELFF	TGTGCCTGGAGCCACGATGGGGTCTCTATGGGCACCGGGGAGCTGTTTTTT
TRBJ1-2	TRBV28	NA	NA	CASSSRHEAYGYTF	TGTGCCAGCAGTTCTAGACACGAAGCCTATGGCTACACCTTC
TRBJ1-4	TRBV28	NA	NA	CASSLTDEKLFF	TGTGCCAGCAGTTTAACCGATGAAAAACTGTTTTTT
TRBJ1-1	TRBV6-5	NA	NA	CASSYGVGTEAFF	TGTGCCAGCAGTTACGGGGTCGGGACTGAAGCTTTCTTT
TRBJ2-5	TRBV7-7	TRBD2	NA	CASSLVAGVDETQYF	TGTGCCAGCAGCTTAGTAGCGGGAGTAGATGAGACCCAGTACTTC
TRBJ1-2	TRBV7-9	NA	few	CASSLYSGVYGYTF	TGTGCCAGCAGCTTATACTCAGGGGTCTATGGCTACACCTTC
TRBJ2-7	TRBV5-4	NA	NA	CASSSGTSGEKGYF	TGTGCCAGCAGCTCCGGTACGAGCGGAGAAAAGGGGTACTTC
TRBJ2-7	TRBV11-2	TRBD2	few	CASSFGLAYEQYF	TGTGCCAGCAGCTTCGGACTAGCCTACGAGCAGTACTTC
TRBJ2-7	TRBV5-4	NA	NA	CASSLQSSYEQYF	TGTGCCAGCAGCTTGCAAAGCTCCTACGAGCAGTACTTC
TRBJ1-1	TRBV25-1	NA	NA	CASSLPGANTEAFF	TGTGCCAGCAGTCTCCCGGGGGCGAACACTGAAGCTTTCTTT
TRBJ1-1	TRBV27	TRBD1	NA	CASSLSKGALTEAFF	TGTGCCAGCAGTTTATCGAAGGGGGCGCTCACTGAAGCTTTCTTT
TRBJ1-1	TRBV27	NA	NA	CASSPRGTEAFF	TGTGCCAGCAGTCCTCGGGGCACTGAAGCTTTCTTT
TRBJ2-3	TRBV4-2	NA	NA	CASSQLDGSTDTQYF	TGTGCCAGCAGCCAACTCGACGGAAGCACAGATACGCAGTATTTT
TRBJ2-1	TRBV11-2	NA	NA	CASSSPGYSSYNEQFF	TGTGCCAGCAGCTCCCCGGGCTACAGCTCCTACAATGAGCAGTTCTTC